The rows below give T cell receptor beta chains drawn from one sample of a study of Siglec-9 on CD8 T cells in melanoma. The assay was immunoSEQ multiplex PCR, and TCRdb's table has in-frame clones only and misses some. The table lists around 30,000 clones, roughly 78% of them singletons. The specimen was Siglec-9- CD8+ T cells sorted from blood. All receptors derive from a human donor in good health. Each CDR3 is given with its conserved first and last residue. A D gene is named only where the DNA matches it firmly. Size is stated for part of the rows, as once, few or many counts, or as a class when the clone is expanded.

CDR3nt: TGTGCCAGCAGCCTCGGTATAAGGTTACAAAGTCGGGCCAACGTCCTGACTTTC; CDR3aa: CASSLGIRLQSRANVLTF; v_gene: TRBV4-2; d_gene: -; abundance: few; len: 18; j_gene: TRBJ2-6
CDR3nt: TGTGCCAGCAGACCGGTGGGTGTTGCTGAGCAGTTCTTC; CDR3aa: CASRPVGVAEQFF; v_gene: TRBV5-4; d_gene: -; abundance: -; len: 13; j_gene: TRBJ2-1
CDR3nt: TGTGCCAGCAGCCCACCCTCTACCTATAATGAAAAACTGTTTTTT; CDR3aa: CASSPPSTYNEKLFF; v_gene: TRBV11-2; d_gene: -; abundance: once; len: 15; j_gene: TRBJ1-4
CDR3nt: TGTGCCAGCAGTTTATCTATGTCTCCCAATGAAAAACTGTTTTTT; CDR3aa: CASSLSMSPNEKLFF; v_gene: TRBV27; d_gene: -; abundance: once; len: 15; j_gene: TRBJ1-4
CDR3nt: TGCGCCAGCAGCCGTCGGGACCCCAGAGCCTCTAACTCTGGAAACACCATATATTTT; CDR3aa: CASSRRDPRASNSGNTIYF; v_gene: TRBV5-1; d_gene: -; abundance: -; len: 19; j_gene: TRBJ1-3
CDR3nt: TGTGCCAGCAGCTTCTCCACCGGGGAGCTGTTTTTT; CDR3aa: CASSFSTGELFF; v_gene: TRBV7-3; d_gene: -; abundance: -; len: 12; j_gene: TRBJ2-2
CDR3nt: TGTGCCAGCAGCTTAAGAGGGCAGGGTGCATACGAGCAGTACTTC; CDR3aa: CASSLRGQGAYEQYF; v_gene: TRBV7-9; d_gene: -; abundance: few; len: 15; j_gene: TRBJ2-7
CDR3nt: TGTGCCAGTAGTATAGCCGGGGGAACTGAAGCTTTCTTT; CDR3aa: CASSIAGGTEAFF; v_gene: TRBV19; d_gene: -; abundance: -; len: 13; j_gene: TRBJ1-1
CDR3nt: TGTGCCAGCAGTTACGGGCCTAGCTCCTACAATGAGCAGTTCTTC; CDR3aa: CASSYGPSSYNEQFF; v_gene: TRBV6-5; d_gene: -; abundance: -; len: 15; j_gene: TRBJ2-1
CDR3nt: TGTGCCAGCTCCCAGGGGGGGAATTATTACGAGCAGTACTTC; CDR3aa: CASSQGGNYYEQYF; v_gene: TRBV2; d_gene: -; abundance: -; len: 14; j_gene: TRBJ2-7
CDR3nt: TGCAGCGTTGTGACGAGCTCCTACAATGAGCAGTTCTTC; CDR3aa: CSVVTSSYNEQFF; v_gene: TRBV29-1; d_gene: -; abundance: -; len: 13; j_gene: TRBJ2-1
CDR3nt: TGCAGCGCTCGACCGGGGAATGAGCAGTTCTTC; CDR3aa: CSARPGNEQFF; v_gene: TRBV29-1; d_gene: -; abundance: -; len: 11; j_gene: TRBJ2-1
CDR3nt: TGTGCCAGCAGCACGGGAGGGAATCTAGCTTCCCCCCCCAATGAGCAGTTCTTC; CDR3aa: CASSTGGNLASPPNEQFF; v_gene: TRBV7-9; d_gene: TRBD2; abundance: -; len: 18; j_gene: TRBJ2-1
CDR3nt: TGTGCCAGCTCCGGGGGTGGAGGAAAACTGTTTTTT; CDR3aa: CASSGGGGKLFF; v_gene: TRBV25-1; d_gene: -; abundance: few; len: 12; j_gene: TRBJ1-4
CDR3nt: TGTGCCAGCAGCCAATTACAGGGGCTAGCCGAAAAACTGTTTTTT; CDR3aa: CASSQLQGLAEKLFF; v_gene: TRBV14; d_gene: TRBD1; abundance: -; len: 15; j_gene: TRBJ1-4
CDR3nt: TGTGCCAGCGGGTCCGGGGAGCTGTTTTTT; CDR3aa: CASGSGELFF; v_gene: TRBV7-9; d_gene: -; abundance: -; len: 10; j_gene: TRBJ2-2
CDR3nt: TGTGCCAGCAGCCCTAATAGCGGGTTGGGGAATGAGCAGTTCTTC; CDR3aa: CASSPNSGLGNEQFF; v_gene: TRBV7-9; d_gene: TRBD2; abundance: -; len: 15; j_gene: TRBJ2-1
CDR3nt: TGTGCCAGCAGCAAGGTGAACAGGCCTAGCACAGATACGCAGTATTTT; CDR3aa: CASSKVNRPSTDTQYF; v_gene: TRBV21-1; d_gene: -; abundance: -; len: 16; j_gene: TRBJ2-3
CDR3nt: TGCGCCAGCAGCCACCTTCAAGGAAAAACTGAAGCTTTCTTT; CDR3aa: CASSHLQGKTEAFF; v_gene: TRBV4-1; d_gene: -; abundance: few; len: 14; j_gene: TRBJ1-1
CDR3nt: TGCGCCAGCAGCTTGGCCTGGACTAGCGGATACAATGAGCAGTTCTTC; CDR3aa: CASSLAWTSGYNEQFF; v_gene: TRBV5-1; d_gene: TRBD2; abundance: -; len: 16; j_gene: TRBJ2-1
CDR3nt: TGTGCCAGTAGTCCCGACAGGGCAACTAATGAAAAACTGTTTTTT; CDR3aa: CASSPDRATNEKLFF; v_gene: TRBV19; d_gene: TRBD1; abundance: few; len: 15; j_gene: TRBJ1-4
CDR3nt: TGTGCCACCAGCAGTGACAGGGGGGAAGGCTACACCTTC; CDR3aa: CATSSDRGEGYTF; v_gene: TRBV15; d_gene: TRBD1; abundance: -; len: 13; j_gene: TRBJ1-2
CDR3nt: TGTGCCAGCAGCGGGACAGGGATGGGCAATGAGCAGTTCTTC; CDR3aa: CASSGTGMGNEQFF; v_gene: TRBV11-2; d_gene: TRBD1; abundance: once; len: 14; j_gene: TRBJ2-1
CDR3nt: TGTGCCAGCAGCGCGTTTCCCCTCATGAACACTGAAGCTTTCTTT; CDR3aa: CASSAFPLMNTEAFF; v_gene: TRBV7-9; d_gene: -; abundance: -; len: 15; j_gene: TRBJ1-1
CDR3nt: TGTGCCAGCAGCGCACTAGCGGGGGGCACCGGGGAGCTGTTTTTT; CDR3aa: CASSALAGGTGELFF; v_gene: TRBV2; d_gene: TRBD2; abundance: -; len: 15; j_gene: TRBJ2-2
CDR3nt: TGTGCCTGGGAAGGAGAGACGGACGAATACTATGGCTACACCTTC; CDR3aa: CAWEGETDEYYGYTF; v_gene: TRBV30; d_gene: -; abundance: -; len: 15; j_gene: TRBJ1-2
CDR3nt: TGTGCCAGCAGTGAATTATTAGGGGACACTGAAGCTTTCTTT; CDR3aa: CASSELLGDTEAFF; v_gene: TRBV6-1; d_gene: -; abundance: few; len: 14; j_gene: TRBJ1-1
CDR3nt: TGTGCCAGCAGTTTCGGGGTGTACGTTAGAGAGCAGTACTTC; CDR3aa: CASSFGVYVREQYF; v_gene: TRBV27; d_gene: -; abundance: -; len: 14; j_gene: TRBJ2-7